This TCR beta chain is from a study of T cell responses to AZD1222 COVID-19 vaccine. The table lists this clone with a few counts. Profiling relied on immunoSEQ multiplex PCR, and the TCRdb table lists in-frame clones only, not all of them. Of some 190,000 clones listed, 85% to 95% were seen once; the top ten hold approximately 1.9%. In germline, CDR1 is LNHDA, CDR2 SQIVND (reference sequence). Germline trimming cut 5 bases from V and 6 bases from J; bases unmatched to any gene: 13. The CDR3 length is 15 residues. The source was peripheral blood, collected 28 days after the second AZD1222 dose. The receptor was isolated from an adult who received the AZD1222 COVID-19 vaccine. The genes are TRBV19 and TRBJ2-7, with TRBD2 matching 7 bases. The chain's CDR3 is CASSASPGGMGEQYF. The CDR3 DNA reads TGTGCCAGTAGTGCCAGTCCGGGAGGAATGGGCGAGCAGTACTTC. Full variable domain (outside the CDR3, taken from reference TRBV19 and TRBJ2-7): DGGITQSPKYLFRKEGQNVTLSCEQNLNHDAMYWYRQDPGQGLRLIYYSQIVNDFQKGDIAEGYSVSREKKESFPLTVTSAQKNPTAFYLCASSASPGGMGEQYFGPGTRLTVT.